This T cell receptor beta chain was observed in a study of regulatory T cells in long-lasting Graves disease. In the study overall: Those with persistent Graves' disease had received antithyroid drugs for over 5 years with positive TSH receptor antibodies. Findings and limits, study-wide: Under persistent disease, TRBV28, TRBJ1-2 and TRBJ2-5 were used preferentially.

The germline V and J ends were trimmed by 5 bases and 8 bases, with 12 bases remaining between them. This CDR3 has 13 residues. From germline, CDR1 is SGHVS and CDR2 FQNEAQ. Construction of TCR beta libraries relied on iRepertoire HTBI primers and on Arm-PCR targeting CDR3 regions. MiXCR was run by TCRdb on the multiplex PCR reads, yielding one entry per CDR3 protein. The sample carries around 400,000 distinct CDR3 sequences, 21% recorded once. Time point described: persistent/refractory GD, antithyroid drugs over 5 years with positive TRAb. The authors made the TCR library using RNA they extracted from PBMCs. Roughly 9 milliliters of peripheral blood were taken and placed in EDTA tubes. This clonotype was found many times. Its antigen is not known.

Here the sequenced sample was peripheral blood mononuclear cells (PBMCs), taken when the disease was refractory, from a patient treated with antithyroid drugs. The chain joins TRBV7-8 to TRBJ1-4, with D perhaps matching TRBD1 (6 bases). This TCR derives from a female donor with Graves disease. CDR3 sequence reads: CASSDRLGEKLFF. The DNA of the CDR3 is TGTGCCAGCAGCGACAGGCTTGGGGAAAAACTGTTTTTT. Drawing the rest from reference TRBV7-8 and TRBJ1-4, the complete variable domain is GAGVSQSPRYKVAKRGQDVALRCDPISGHVSLFWYQQALGQGPEFLTYFQNEAQLDKSGLPSDRFFAERPEGSVSTLKIQRTQQEDSAVYLCASSDRLGEKLFFGSGTQLSVL.